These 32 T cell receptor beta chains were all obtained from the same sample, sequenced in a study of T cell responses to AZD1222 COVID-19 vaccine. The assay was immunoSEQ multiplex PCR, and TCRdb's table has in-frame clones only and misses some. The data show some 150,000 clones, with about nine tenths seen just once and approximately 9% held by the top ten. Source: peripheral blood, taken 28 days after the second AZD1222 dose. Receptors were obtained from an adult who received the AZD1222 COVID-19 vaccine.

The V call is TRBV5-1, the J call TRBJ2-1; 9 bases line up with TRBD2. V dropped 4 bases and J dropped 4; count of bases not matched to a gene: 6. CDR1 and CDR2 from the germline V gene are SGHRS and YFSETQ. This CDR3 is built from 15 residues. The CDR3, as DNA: TGCGCCAGCAGCCTGGAGGCGGGAGGGTACAATGAGCAGTTCTTC. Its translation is CASSLEAGGYNEQFF.

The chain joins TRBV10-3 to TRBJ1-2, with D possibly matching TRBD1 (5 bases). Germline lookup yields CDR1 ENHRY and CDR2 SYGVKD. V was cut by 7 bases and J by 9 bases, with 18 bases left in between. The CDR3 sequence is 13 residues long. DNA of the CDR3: TGTGCCATCATAGGGGAAGGGAGAGGACGCTACACCTTC. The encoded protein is CAIIGEGRGRYTF.

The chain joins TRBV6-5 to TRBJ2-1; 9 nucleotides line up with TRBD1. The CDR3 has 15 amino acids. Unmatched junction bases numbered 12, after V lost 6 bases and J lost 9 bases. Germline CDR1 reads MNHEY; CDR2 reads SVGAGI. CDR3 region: CASSITGGAEFEQFF. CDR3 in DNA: TGTGCCAGCAGCATCACAGGGGGCGCAGAATTTGAGCAGTTCTTC.

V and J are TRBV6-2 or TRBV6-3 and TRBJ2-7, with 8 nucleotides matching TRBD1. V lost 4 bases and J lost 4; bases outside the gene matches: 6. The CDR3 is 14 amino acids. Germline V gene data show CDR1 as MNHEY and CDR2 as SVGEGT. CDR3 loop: CASSLQTGAYEQYF. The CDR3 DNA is TGTGCCAGCAGTTTACAGACAGGGGCTTACGAGCAGTACTTC.

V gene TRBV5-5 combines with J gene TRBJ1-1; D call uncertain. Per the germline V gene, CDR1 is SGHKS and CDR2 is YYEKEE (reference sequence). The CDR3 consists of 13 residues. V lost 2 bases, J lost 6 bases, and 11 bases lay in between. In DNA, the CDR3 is TGTGCCAGCAGCTTACAGCACAACTCTGAAGCTTTCTTT. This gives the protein CASSLQHNSEAFF.

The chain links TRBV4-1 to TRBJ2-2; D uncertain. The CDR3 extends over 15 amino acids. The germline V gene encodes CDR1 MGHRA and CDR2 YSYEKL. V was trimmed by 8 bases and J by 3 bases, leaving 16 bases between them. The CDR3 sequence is CASGVGGLDTGELFF. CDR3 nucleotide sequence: TGCGCCAGCGGTGTAGGTGGCCTGGACACCGGGGAGCTGTTTTTT.

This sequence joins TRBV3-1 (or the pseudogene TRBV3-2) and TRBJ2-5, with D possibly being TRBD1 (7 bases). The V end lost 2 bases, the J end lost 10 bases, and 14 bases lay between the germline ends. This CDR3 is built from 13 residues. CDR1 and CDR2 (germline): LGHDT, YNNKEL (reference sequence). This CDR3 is CASSQIRGVDQYF. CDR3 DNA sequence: TGTGCCAGCAGCCAAATCAGGGGGGTAGACCAGTACTTC.

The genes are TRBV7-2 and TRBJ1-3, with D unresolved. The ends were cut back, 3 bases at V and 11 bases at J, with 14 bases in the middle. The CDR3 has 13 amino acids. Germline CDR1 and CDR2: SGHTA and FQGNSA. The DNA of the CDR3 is TGTGCCAGCAGCTTGATTGTGGAATCCGCCATATATTTT. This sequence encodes CASSLIVESAIYF.

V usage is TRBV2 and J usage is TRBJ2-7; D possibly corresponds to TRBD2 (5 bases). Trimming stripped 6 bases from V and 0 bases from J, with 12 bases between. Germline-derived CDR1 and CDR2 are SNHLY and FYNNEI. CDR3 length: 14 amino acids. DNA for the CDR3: TGTGCCAGCAGAAAAAGCGGCCTCTCCTACGAGCAGTACTTC. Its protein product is CASRKSGLSYEQYF.

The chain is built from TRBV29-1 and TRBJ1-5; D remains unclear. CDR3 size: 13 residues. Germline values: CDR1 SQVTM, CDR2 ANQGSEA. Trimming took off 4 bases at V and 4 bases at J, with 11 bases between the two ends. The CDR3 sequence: CSVVSSLNQPQHF. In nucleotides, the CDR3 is TGCAGCGTTGTTTCTTCGCTGAATCAGCCCCAGCATTTT.

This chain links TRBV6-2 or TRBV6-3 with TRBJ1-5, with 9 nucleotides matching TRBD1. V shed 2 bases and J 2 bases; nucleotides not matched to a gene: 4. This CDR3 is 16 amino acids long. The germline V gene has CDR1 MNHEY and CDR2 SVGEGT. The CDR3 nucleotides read TGTGCCAGCAGTTACCCCCGACAGGGGGGCAATCAGCCCCAGCATTTT. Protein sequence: CASSYPRQGGNQPQHF.

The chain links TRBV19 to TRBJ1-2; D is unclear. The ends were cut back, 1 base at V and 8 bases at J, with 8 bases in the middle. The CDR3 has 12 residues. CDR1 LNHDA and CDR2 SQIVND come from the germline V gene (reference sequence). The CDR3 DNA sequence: TGTGCCAGTAGTATAGCGGGGAGAGGCTACACCTTC. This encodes CASSIAGRGYTF.

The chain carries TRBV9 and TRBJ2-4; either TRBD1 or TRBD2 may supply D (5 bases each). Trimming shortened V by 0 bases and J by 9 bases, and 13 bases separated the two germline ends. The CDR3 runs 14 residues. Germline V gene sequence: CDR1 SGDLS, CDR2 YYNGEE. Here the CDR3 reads CASSVVAGRGIQYF. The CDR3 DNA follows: TGTGCCAGCAGCGTAGTCGCAGGGAGAGGCATTCAGTACTTC.

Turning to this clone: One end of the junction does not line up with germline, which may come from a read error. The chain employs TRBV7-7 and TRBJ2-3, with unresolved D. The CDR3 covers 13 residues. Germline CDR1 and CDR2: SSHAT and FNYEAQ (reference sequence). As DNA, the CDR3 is TGTGCTAGCAGCCCACGAAGAACAGATACGCAGTATTTT. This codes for CASSPRRTDTQYF.

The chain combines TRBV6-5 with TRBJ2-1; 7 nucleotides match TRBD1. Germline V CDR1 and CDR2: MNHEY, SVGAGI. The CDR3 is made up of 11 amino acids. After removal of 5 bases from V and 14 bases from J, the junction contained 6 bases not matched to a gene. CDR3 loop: CASSRDRMEFF. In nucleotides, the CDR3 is TGTGCCAGCAGTCGGGACAGAATGGAGTTCTTC.

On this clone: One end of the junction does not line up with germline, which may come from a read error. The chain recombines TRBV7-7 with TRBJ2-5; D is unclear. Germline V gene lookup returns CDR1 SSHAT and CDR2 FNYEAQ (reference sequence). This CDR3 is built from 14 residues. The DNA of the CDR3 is TGTGCTAGCAGCTCGAGGACGGTGGGGGAGACCCAGTACTTC. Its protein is CASSSRTVGETQYF.

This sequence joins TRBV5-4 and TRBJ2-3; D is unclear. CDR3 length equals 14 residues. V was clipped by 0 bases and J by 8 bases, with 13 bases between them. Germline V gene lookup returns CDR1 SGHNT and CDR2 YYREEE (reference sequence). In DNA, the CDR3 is TGTGCCAGCAGCTTGGGGGTGGGATTCGCTACGCAGTATTTT. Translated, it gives CASSLGVGFATQYF.

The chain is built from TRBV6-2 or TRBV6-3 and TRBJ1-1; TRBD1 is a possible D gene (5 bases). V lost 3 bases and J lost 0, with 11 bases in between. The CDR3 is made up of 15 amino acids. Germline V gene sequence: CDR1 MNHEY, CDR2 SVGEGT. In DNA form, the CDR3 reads TGTGCCAGCAGTTATTGGGGCAGCATGAACACTGAAGCTTTCTTT. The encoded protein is CASSYWGSMNTEAFF.

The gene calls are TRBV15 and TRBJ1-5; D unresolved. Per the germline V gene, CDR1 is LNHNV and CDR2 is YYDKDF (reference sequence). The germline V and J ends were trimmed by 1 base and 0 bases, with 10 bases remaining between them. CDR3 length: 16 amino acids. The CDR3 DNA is TGTGCCACCAGCAGAGCTGGTGGGGTTAGCAATCAGCCCCAGCATTTT. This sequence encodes CATSRAGGVSNQPQHF.

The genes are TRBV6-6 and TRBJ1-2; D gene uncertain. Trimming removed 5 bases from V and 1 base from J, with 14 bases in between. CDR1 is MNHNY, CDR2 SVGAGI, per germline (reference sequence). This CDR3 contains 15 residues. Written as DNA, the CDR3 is TGTGCCAGCAGTGGATTGGCAGGTTTTAACTATGGCTACACCTTC. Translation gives CASSGLAGFNYGYTF.

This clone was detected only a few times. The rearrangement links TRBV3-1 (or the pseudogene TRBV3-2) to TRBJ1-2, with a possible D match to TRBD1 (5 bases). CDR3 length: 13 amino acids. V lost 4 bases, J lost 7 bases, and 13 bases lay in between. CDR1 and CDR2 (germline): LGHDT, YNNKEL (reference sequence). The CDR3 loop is CASSLRAGFGYTF. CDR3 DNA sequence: TGTGCCAGCAGCCTCCGGGCAGGGTTTGGCTACACCTTC.

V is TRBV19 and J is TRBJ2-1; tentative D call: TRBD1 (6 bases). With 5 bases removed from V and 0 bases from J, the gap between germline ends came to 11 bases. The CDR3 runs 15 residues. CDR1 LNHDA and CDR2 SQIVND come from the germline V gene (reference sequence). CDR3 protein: CASSLRRGSYNEQFF. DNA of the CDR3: TGTGCCAGTAGTCTCCGCAGGGGCTCCTACAATGAGCAGTTCTTC.

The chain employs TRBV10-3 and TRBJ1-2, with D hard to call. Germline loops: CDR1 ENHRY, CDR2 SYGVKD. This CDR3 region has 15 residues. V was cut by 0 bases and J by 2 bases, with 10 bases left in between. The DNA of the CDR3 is TGTGCCATCAGTGAGTCGCGGGAGACCAACTATGGCTACACCTTC. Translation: CAISESRETNYGYTF.

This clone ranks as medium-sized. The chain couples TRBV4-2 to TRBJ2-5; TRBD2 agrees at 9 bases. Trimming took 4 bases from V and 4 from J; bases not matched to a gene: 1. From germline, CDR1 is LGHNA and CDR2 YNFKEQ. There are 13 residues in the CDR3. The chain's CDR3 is CASSPGLAETQYF. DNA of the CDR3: TGTGCCAGCAGCCCGGGACTAGCAGAGACCCAGTACTTC.

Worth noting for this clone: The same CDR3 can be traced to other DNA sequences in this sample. The CDR3: CASSLNEKLFF. The CDR3 nucleotides are TGTGCCAGCAGTCTTAATGAAAAACTGTTTTTT. The J gene is TRBJ1-4, the V gene TRBV28, with unresolved D. CDR3 length: 11 amino acids. CDR1 and CDR2 (germline): MDHEN, SYDVKM. V was pared by 5 bases and J by 4 bases, with 2 bases between.

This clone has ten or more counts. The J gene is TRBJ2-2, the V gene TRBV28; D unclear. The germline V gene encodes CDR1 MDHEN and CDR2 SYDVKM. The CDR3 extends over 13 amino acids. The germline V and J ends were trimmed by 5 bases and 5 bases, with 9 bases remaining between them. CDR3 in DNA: TGTGCCAGCAGTCCTCTCCCTACCGGGGAGCTGTTTTTT. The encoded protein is CASSPLPTGELFF.

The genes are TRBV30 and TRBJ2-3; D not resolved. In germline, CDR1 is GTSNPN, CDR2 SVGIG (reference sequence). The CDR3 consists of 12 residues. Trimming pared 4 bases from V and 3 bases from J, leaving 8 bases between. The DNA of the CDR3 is TGTGCCTGGAATAAGGGTACAGATACGCAGTATTTT. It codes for CAWNKGTDTQYF.

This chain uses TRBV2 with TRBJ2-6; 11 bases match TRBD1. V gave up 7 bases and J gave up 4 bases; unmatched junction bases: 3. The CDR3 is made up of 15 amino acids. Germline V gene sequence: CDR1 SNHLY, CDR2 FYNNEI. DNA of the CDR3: TGTGCCAGCAAGGACAGGGGGCAAGGGGCCAACGTCCTGACTTTC. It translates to CASKDRGQGANVLTF.

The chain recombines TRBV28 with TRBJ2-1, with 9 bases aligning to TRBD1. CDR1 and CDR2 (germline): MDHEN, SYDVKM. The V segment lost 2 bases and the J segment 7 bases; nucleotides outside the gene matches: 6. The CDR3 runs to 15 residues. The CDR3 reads CASSLAGTGMNEQFF. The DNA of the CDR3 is TGTGCCAGCAGTTTAGCCGGGACAGGGATGAATGAGCAGTTCTTC.

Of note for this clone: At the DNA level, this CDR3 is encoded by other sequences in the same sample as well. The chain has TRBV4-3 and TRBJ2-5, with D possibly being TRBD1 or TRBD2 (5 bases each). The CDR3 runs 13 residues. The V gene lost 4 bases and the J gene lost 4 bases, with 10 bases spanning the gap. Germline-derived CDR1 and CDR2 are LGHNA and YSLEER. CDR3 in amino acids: CASSPRGGETQYF. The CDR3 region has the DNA TGCGCCAGCAGCCCGAGGGGTGGAGAGACCCAGTACTTC.

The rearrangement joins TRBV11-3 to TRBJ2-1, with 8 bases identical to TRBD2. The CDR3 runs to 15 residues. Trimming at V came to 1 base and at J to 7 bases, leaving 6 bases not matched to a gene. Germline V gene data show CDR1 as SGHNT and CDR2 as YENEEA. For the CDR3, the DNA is TGTGCCAGCAGCTTAGCCGGCGGGAGGAGGAATGAGCAGTTCTTC. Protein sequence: CASSLAGGRRNEQFF.

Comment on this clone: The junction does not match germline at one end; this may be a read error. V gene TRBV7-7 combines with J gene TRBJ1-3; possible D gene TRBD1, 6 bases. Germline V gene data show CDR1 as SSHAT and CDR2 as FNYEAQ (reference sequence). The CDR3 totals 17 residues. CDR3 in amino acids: CASSHSGGQCKENTIYF. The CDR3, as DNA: TGTGCTAGCAGCCATTCCGGCGGACAGTGTAAAGAAAACACCATATATTTT.